These 10 T cell receptor beta chains were all obtained from the same sample, sequenced in a study of CD8+ T cells in alopecia areata. cDNA reverse transcribed from extracted RNA served as the sequencing template. Sequenced by immunoSEQ multiplex PCR; TCRdb stores in-frame clones only, minus some. This table holds roughly 140,000 clones, about 47% found once. The sequencing here drew on CD4+ T cells sorted from blood, taken at week 0. The receptor source for this set is a human donor with alopecia areata.

The V and J genes are TRBV30 and TRBJ2-6; the D gene is possibly TRBD1 (5 bases). V lost 1 base to trimming and J lost 1 base, with 11 bases between them. Germline V gene lookup returns CDR1 GTSNPN and CDR2 SVGIG (reference sequence). This CDR3 has 16 amino acids. CDR3 region: CAWSARQGSGANVLTF. The CDR3, as DNA: TGTGCCTGGAGTGCCCGTCAGGGATCTGGGGCCAACGTCCTGACTTTC.

The rearrangement joins TRBV28 to TRBJ1-2; perhaps TRBD1 as D (6 bases). Germline V gene sequence: CDR1 MDHEN, CDR2 SYDVKM. This CDR3 contains 11 residues. V lost 9 bases, J lost 8 bases, and 13 bases lay in between. CDR3 loop: CASSQGSGYTF. The CDR3 DNA is TGTGCCAGTTCCCAGGGGAGCGGCTACACCTTC.

This clone came up a few times. Written as DNA, the CDR3 is TGTGCCAGCTCACCATTGCAAGCGGGGTTTACCGGGGAGCTGTTTTTT. This encodes CASSPLQAGFTGELFF. This chain uses TRBV18 with TRBJ2-2, with 7 nucleotides matching TRBD2. The CDR3 length is 16 residues. J lost 5 bases, V lost 2 bases, and 8 bases had no gene match. Germline CDR1 KGHSH, CDR2 LQKENI.

This clone showed up just a few times. This chain joins TRBV6-5 and TRBJ1-2, with TRBD1 matching 8 bases. Germline assignment: CDR1 MNHEY and CDR2 SVGAGI. The J segment lost 8 bases and the V segment lost 5 bases, leaving 7 bases of the junction unmatched. CDR3 length: 13 amino acids. The CDR3 nucleotides read TGTGCCAGCAGTGGACGGACAGGGAAAGGCTACACCTTC. Translation gives CASSGRTGKGYTF.

V and J are TRBV29-1 and TRBJ1-1; D not certain. Germline V gene data show CDR1 as SQVTM and CDR2 as ANQGSEA. There are 9 residues in the CDR3. The CDR3 bases are TGCACCGCCAACACTGAAGCTTTCTTT. Its protein product is CTANTEAFF.

This clone was picked up one time. The J gene is TRBJ2-5, the V gene TRBV7-6, with 7 bases fitting TRBD2. The germline V gene encodes CDR1 SGHVS and CDR2 FNYEAQ. Trimming took 4 bases from V and 7 from J; bases not matched to a gene: 6. The CDR3 consists of 13 residues. The CDR3 region is CASSSGGEGTQYF. The CDR3 DNA is TGTGCCAGCAGCTCTGGGGGGGAGGGGACCCAGTACTTC.

V and J are TRBV5-4 and TRBJ1-3; TRBD1 aligns across 9 bases. From germline, CDR1 is SGHNT and CDR2 YYREEE (reference sequence). CDR3 length: 15 amino acids. The V and J ends lost 4 bases and 5 bases, in that order; junction bases with no gene match: 7. The CDR3 spells CASSPGTGIRNTIYF. Written as DNA, the CDR3 is TGTGCCAGCAGCCCCGGGACAGGGATTCGAAACACCATATATTTT.

The chain employs TRBV7-2 and TRBJ2-5; the D is unclear. Trimming pared 0 bases from V and 4 bases from J, leaving 6 bases between. The CDR3 is made up of 13 amino acids. Germline V gene sequence: CDR1 SGHTA, CDR2 FQGNSA. The CDR3 loop is CASSLAGIETQYF. Written as DNA, the CDR3 is TGTGCCAGCAGCTTAGCAGGGATAGAGACCCAGTACTTC. Based on the CDR3 plus reference TRBV7-2 and TRBJ2-5, the full variable domain is GAGVSQSPSNKVTEKGKDVELRCDPISGHTALYWYRQSLGQGLEFLIYFQGNSAPDKSGLPSDRFSAERTGGSVSTLTIQRTQQEDSAVYLCASSLAGIETQYFGPGTRLLVL.

This clone was detected a few times. CDR3 residues: CSVMDGTYEQYF. In nucleotides, the CDR3 is TGCAGCGTTATGGACGGAACCTACGAGCAGTACTTC. The chain links TRBV29-1 to TRBJ2-7, with D unclear. V was cut by 5 bases and J by 2 bases, with 10 bases left in between. The CDR3 runs to 12 residues. CDR1 is SQVTM and CDR2 is ANQGSEA in the germline V gene.

J is TRBJ1-4 and V is TRBV6-5; 11 bases line up with TRBD1. Germline lookup yields CDR1 MNHEY and CDR2 SVGAGI. This CDR3 comprises 14 residues. The ends lost 6 bases at V and 11 bases at J; junction bases unmatched: 8. The CDR3 DNA sequence: TGTGCCAGCAGGTCTCCGGGACAGGGGGTTAAACTGTTTTTT. The encoded protein is CASRSPGQGVKLFF.